This T cell receptor (beta chain) stems from a study of blood T cell repertoires in COVID-19 (dated by TCRdb to about 2020). Looking at the study overall: Samples from collaborators originated in the United States, Italy and Spain and spanned both the acute and convalescent phases of COVID-19. The prospective study material was composed of cDNA or gDNA derived from T cells, B-cell-depleted T cells, or PBMCs. Subjects who had been exposed to COVID-19, were actively infected with it, or had recovered from it provided the deeply sampled blood TCRbeta repertoires that made up the dataset. The repertoires were released in a freely available public database intended as a resource for research on the immune response to SARS-CoV-2. Samples were obtained from the ongoing ImmuneRACE study (first 160 participants) and from 1,254 subjects provided by 6 global collaborators. The sample metadata nearly always contained a de-identified subject ID, COVID-19 status, age in years and sex. Where available, HLA class I and class II types were taken from metadata supplied by the sample provider and were not determined by assay-based typing.

Note on this clone: No antigen is known for it. No clone much larger than this one lies a single base away; base qualities are absent.

Broad study findings and their caveats: Clinical and demographic metadata were provided uncurated, with the amount varying by source and participant.

The collaborating institutions used their own protocols to collect whole blood in K2EDTA tubes. For TCRbeta analysis, collaborator samples were shipped as frozen whole blood, as isolated PBMCs, or as DNA extracted from either sample type. V gives up 2 bases and J gives up 0 bases, and the segment between their germline ends measures 11 bases. Via the germline V gene (reference sequence), CDR1 is GTSNPN and CDR2 SVGIG. The CDR3 goes from the cysteine to the phenylalanine over 15 residues. Solely the CDR3 DNA is kept, with 45 bases framed from the first base. The immunoSEQ Assay, a bias-controlled multiplex PCR, was used to amplify TCRbeta CDR3 regions from genomic DNA. Regarding the original processing steps: Within the assay, amplification of reference gene primers was used to estimate how many nucleated cells each sample contained. To quantify the absolute abundance of each unique TCRbeta CDR3 rearrangement, sequence reads were collapsed and filtered. For each sample, productive Simpson clonality was calculated by taking the square root of Simpson's diversity index across productive rearrangements. The immuneACCESS repertoire file appears here via TCRdb, limited to in-frame rearrangements. These files lack a portion of the clones; in checked studies, under half of the deficit traces to unresolved V genes, and the cause of the others is not known. V and J calls and clone size are copied from that table; D and trimming were computed from the DNA. The sample data list around 180,000 clones, and more than 85% of these were observed just once. The ten largest clonotypes hold 2.5% to 3.5% of the sample.

The chain links TRBV30 with TRBJ1-5, with the D gene uncertain. The sample was peripheral blood. The sequence was obtained from a woman between 25 and 40 years old with active or convalescent COVID-19. This receptor carries the CDR3 CAWSPTQVSNQPQHF. In nucleotides, the sequence is TGTGCCTGGAGTCCCACGCAGGTTAGCAATCAGCCCCAGCATTTT.